This entry lists 32 T cell receptor beta chains sequenced from one sample in a study of graft-versus-host responses after intestinal transplantation. These receptors' antigens are unknown. Libraries were prepared by immunoSEQ multiplex PCR; TCRdb keeps only in-frame clonotypes and omits some of them. The profile covers about 73,000 clones, with roughly 90% appearing a single time and less than 5% taken by the ten largest. The sample here was unstimulated CD8+ T cells sorted from spleen or lymph node cells, taken before transplant. The receptors come from a human donor who was the organ donor for an intestinal transplant.

The chain combines TRBV4-1 with TRBJ2-1; no clear D. Trimming removed 3 bases from V and 3 bases from J, with 12 bases in between. The length of the CDR3 is 15 residues. Germline V CDR1 and CDR2: MGHRA, YSYEKL. The CDR3 region is CASSHAQIDYNEQFF. For the CDR3, the DNA is TGCGCCAGCAGCCATGCCCAGATCGACTACAATGAGCAGTTCTTC.

This clone has just a few counts. The chain uses TRBV28 and TRBJ1-1, with no clear D. Germline V gene lookup returns CDR1 MDHEN and CDR2 SYDVKM. The CDR3 extends over 15 amino acids. Between the trimmed V and J ends, which lost 5 bases and 4 bases, there was a span of 17 bases. Here the CDR3 reads CASSVTGGRGTEAFF. As DNA, the CDR3 is TGTGCCAGCAGTGTTACGGGTGGTCGGGGCACTGAAGCTTTCTTT.

The genes are TRBV28 and TRBJ2-3; 14 nucleotides agree with TRBD2. CDR3 length equals 16 residues. The V gene end was trimmed by 5 bases and the J gene end by 3 bases; junction bases not matched to a gene: 4. Germline-derived CDR1 and CDR2 are MDHEN and SYDVKM. The CDR3 region is CASSIGLAGGTDTQYF. CDR3 nucleotide sequence: TGTGCCAGCAGTATTGGACTAGCGGGGGGTACAGATACGCAGTATTTT. The full variable domain, completed using reference TRBV28 and TRBJ2-3, is DVKVTQSSRYLVKRTGEKVFLECVQDMDHENMFWYRQDPGLGLRLIYFSYDVKMKEKGDIPEGYSVSREKKERFSLILESASTNQTSMYLCASSIGLAGGTDTQYFGPGTRLTVL.

This sequence joins TRBV14 and TRBJ1-2; unclear D gene. Germline lookup yields CDR1 SGHDN and CDR2 FVKESK. CDR3 length: 13 amino acids. V was pared by 1 base and J by 8 bases, with 11 bases between. This CDR3 reads CASSQVTDFGYTF. CDR3 DNA sequence: TGTGCCAGCAGCCAAGTGACGGACTTCGGCTACACCTTC. Filled out from reference TRBV14 and TRBJ1-2, the complete variable domain reads EAGVTQFPSHSVIEKGQTVTLRCDPISGHDNLYWYRRVMGKEIKFLLHFVKESKQDESGMPNNRFLAERTGGTYSTLKVQPAELEDSGVYFCASSQVTDFGYTFGSGTRLTVV.

This sequence joins TRBV5-4 and TRBJ1-5; D is undetermined. Deletions cut 5 bases from V and 0 bases from J, with 12 bases between. Germline V gene data show CDR1 as SGHNT and CDR2 as YYREEE (reference sequence). The CDR3 spans 15 residues. The CDR3 is CASSYFSYSNQPQHF. The CDR3 bases are TGTGCCAGCAGTTATTTTAGTTATAGCAATCAGCCCCAGCATTTT.

The genes are TRBV29-1 and TRBJ2-2; the D gene is possibly TRBD1 (6 bases). There are 17 residues in the CDR3. Germline CDR1 is SQVTM and CDR2 is ANQGSEA. V was cut by 1 base and J by 6 bases, with 21 bases left in between. The CDR3 coding sequence is TGCAGCGTTGAAGGAGTGCGCGGCCAGGGGAAAGCCGGGGAGCTGTTTTTT. Its protein is CSVEGVRGQGKAGELFF.

The chain joins TRBV7-8 to TRBJ1-5; maybe TRBD1 (5 bases). In germline, CDR1 is SGHVS, CDR2 FQNEAQ. The V end was cut by 9 bases, the J end by 0 bases, with 15 bases between. CDR3 length: 15 residues. This CDR3 is CASSDGGNSNQPQHF. CDR3 in DNA: TGTGCCAGTAGTGACGGGGGGAATAGCAATCAGCCCCAGCATTTT.

This sequence joins TRBV7-8 and TRBJ2-2, with D possibly being TRBD2 (5 bases). Germline V gene sequence: CDR1 SGHVS, CDR2 FQNEAQ. This CDR3 spans 15 amino acids. V lost 3 bases to trimming and J lost 4 bases, with 12 bases between them. CDR3 coding DNA: TGTGCCAGCAGCTTGGGCCGCGCGGGCACCGGGGAGCTGTTTTTT. This encodes CASSLGRAGTGELFF.

This chain links TRBV27 with TRBJ2-5; D may be TRBD1 (6 bases). The V and J ends lost 2 bases and 5 bases respectively, with 15 bases between them. The CDR3 loop spans 15 amino acids. CDR1 and CDR2 from the germline V gene are MNHEY and SMNVEV (reference sequence). The CDR3 loop reads CASSLGGQRAETQYF. DNA of the CDR3: TGTGCCAGCAGTTTAGGGGGACAACGAGCCGAGACCCAGTACTTC.

This clone appeared once. This rearrangement joins TRBV13 to TRBJ1-4; D call uncertain. CDR1 is PRHDT, CDR2 FYEKMQ, per germline (reference sequence). This CDR3 comprises 15 residues. V was pared by 5 bases and J by 0 bases, with 10 bases between. Here the CDR3 DNA reads TGTGCCAGCAGCCCCCGCAGATCAACTAATGAAAAACTGTTTTTT. Residues: CASSPRRSTNEKLFF.

The rearrangement links TRBV5-6 to TRBJ1-6; D not certain. Between the trimmed V and J ends, which lost 1 base and 5 bases, there was a span of 13 bases. CDR1 and CDR2 from the germline V gene are SGHDT and YYEEEE. The CDR3 covers 16 residues. For the CDR3, the DNA is TGTGCCAGCAGCTTGTCGTTCCGGGAGCATAATTCACCCCTCCACTTT. Protein: CASSLSFREHNSPLHF. Combining the CDR3 with reference TRBV5-6 and TRBJ1-6 gives the whole variable domain DAGVTQSPTHLIKTRGQQVTLRCSPKSGHDTVSWYQQALGQGPQFIFQYYEEEERQRGNFPDRFSGHQFPNYSSELNVNALLLGDSALYLCASSLSFREHNSPLHFGNGTRLTVT.

This chain joins TRBV30 and TRBJ1-1; the D is unclear. Trimming cost V 3 bases and J 0 bases, with 8 bases left between them. CDR3 size: 13 residues. Germline CDR1 reads GTSNPN; CDR2 reads SVGIG (reference sequence). CDR3 protein: CAWSGVLNTEAFF. Written as DNA, the CDR3 is TGTGCCTGGAGCGGAGTATTGAACACTGAAGCTTTCTTT. Full variable domain (missing parts from reference TRBV30 and TRBJ1-1): SQTIHQWPATLVQPVGSPLSLECTVEGTSNPNLYWYRQAAGRGLQLLFYSVGIGQISSEVPQNLSASRPQDRQFILSSKKLLLSDSGFYLCAWSGVLNTEAFFGQGTRLTVV.

This chain joins TRBV4-1 and TRBJ2-2, with D maybe TRBD2 (6 bases). CDR1 is MGHRA, CDR2 YSYEKL, per germline. CDR3 length: 18 amino acids. V was cut by 6 bases and J by 1 base, with 21 bases left in between. CDR3 nucleotides: TGCGCCAGCAGTCGTTGGGGGGTTCCACAGGAGAACACCGGGGAGCTGTTTTTT. It codes for CASSRWGVPQENTGELFF.

This chain uses TRBV6-8 with TRBJ2-3, with D tentatively TRBD1 (5 bases). Germline values: CDR1 MNHGY, CDR2 SAAAGT. Trimming removed 10 bases from V and 2 bases from J, with 13 bases in between. The CDR3 loop spans 13 amino acids. CDR3 region: CATETGPTDTQYF. In DNA form, the CDR3 reads TGTGCCACCGAAACAGGACCCACAGATACGCAGTATTTT.

This chain connects TRBV16 to TRBJ1-5, with unresolved D. This CDR3 is built from 16 residues. Germline lookup yields CDR1 KGHSY and CDR2 FQNENV. V shed 4 bases and J shed 0 bases, with 13 bases lying between them. CDR3 in DNA: TGTGCCAGCAGCCTTCCCTCACGGGATAGCAATCAGCCCCAGCATTTT. Residues: CASSLPSRDSNQPQHF.

The rearrangement links TRBV28 to TRBJ2-5, with TRBD2 as a possible D gene (6 bases). V dropped 0 bases and J dropped 7 bases, with 24 bases sitting between them. CDR3 size: 18 residues. From germline, CDR1 is MDHEN and CDR2 SYDVKM. CDR3 in amino acids: CASSLWRWWIGVGGTQYF. CDR3 sequence (DNA): TGTGCCAGCAGTTTATGGAGGTGGTGGATTGGGGTCGGGGGGACCCAGTACTTC. Full variable domain (missing parts from reference TRBV28 and TRBJ2-5): DVKVTQSSRYLVKRTGEKVFLECVQDMDHENMFWYRQDPGLGLRLIYFSYDVKMKEKGDIPEGYSVSREKKERFSLILESASTNQTSMYLCASSLWRWWIGVGGTQYFGPGTRLLVL.

The V gene is TRBV7-6, the J gene TRBJ2-2, with D uncertain. Germline V gives CDR1 SGHVS, CDR2 FNYEAQ. V was trimmed by 5 bases and J by 3 bases, leaving 10 bases between them. The CDR3 extends over 14 amino acids. The CDR3, as DNA: TGTGCCAGCAGCCTCGGAGTAGACACCGGGGAGCTGTTTTTT. Amino acid sequence: CASSLGVDTGELFF.

The chain employs TRBV27 and TRBJ1-1, with 8 bases that match TRBD1. Unmatched junction bases numbered 4, after V lost 1 base and J lost 0 bases. The germline V gene encodes CDR1 MNHEY and CDR2 SMNVEV (reference sequence). The CDR3 runs 16 residues. CDR3 sequence (DNA): TGTGCCAGCAGTTTATTGGGGACAGGAATGAACACTGAAGCTTTCTTT. As protein: CASSLLGTGMNTEAFF.

In regard to this clone: Sequence at one end of the junction differs from germline and may be a read error. This rearrangement joins TRBV11-2 to TRBJ2-1, with 9 bases lining up with TRBD2. The CDR3 length is 15 residues. Germline CDR1 is SGHAT and CDR2 is FQNNGV. This CDR3 reads CASSLEGLASGEQFF. In DNA, the CDR3 is TGTGCCAGCAGCCTAGAGGGACTAGCCTCCGGGGAGCAGTTCTTC.

The sample holds one count of this clone. The J gene is TRBJ2-5, the V gene TRBV28, with 7 bases matching TRBD2. The germline gives CDR1 MDHEN, CDR2 SYDVKM. The CDR3 spans 14 residues. Trimming at V came to 5 bases and at J to 2 bases, leaving 5 bases not matched to a gene. The CDR3 coding sequence is TGTGCCAGCAGTCCCTCGGGAGGACAAGAGACCCAGTACTTC. This codes for CASSPSGGQETQYF.

The V call is TRBV28, the J call TRBJ2-3, with TRBD1 matching 7 bases. The V and J ends lost 5 bases and 3 bases, in that order; junction bases with no gene match: 5. Germline V gives CDR1 MDHEN, CDR2 SYDVKM. CDR3 size: 14 residues. The CDR3 is CASSRTGATDTQYF. CDR3 DNA sequence: TGTGCCAGCAGTCGAACAGGGGCAACAGATACGCAGTATTTT. The full variable domain, completed using reference TRBV28 and TRBJ2-3, is DVKVTQSSRYLVKRTGEKVFLECVQDMDHENMFWYRQDPGLGLRLIYFSYDVKMKEKGDIPEGYSVSREKKERFSLILESASTNQTSMYLCASSRTGATDTQYFGPGTRLTVL.

The chain uses TRBV7-6 and TRBJ2-6; D is uncertain. V was cut by 1 base and J by 4 bases, with 5 bases left in between. The germline V gene encodes CDR1 SGHVS and CDR2 FNYEAQ. The CDR3 extends over 14 amino acids. The CDR3 nucleotides read TGTGCCAGCAGCTTAGTGGCAGGGGCCAACGTCCTGACTTTC. Its protein product is CASSLVAGANVLTF.

The chain recombines TRBV6-6 with TRBJ2-5, with 7 bases aligning to TRBD2. Germline CDR1 MNHNY, CDR2 SVGAGI (reference sequence). The CDR3 has 14 amino acids. J was trimmed by 4 bases and V by 4 bases; bases with no gene match: 6. The CDR3 is CASSWGGPGETQYF. The CDR3 DNA reads TGTGCCAGCAGTTGGGGGGGTCCTGGAGAGACCCAGTACTTC.

V usage is TRBV9 and J usage is TRBJ2-1; 11 bases line up with TRBD1. The J segment lost 4 bases and the V segment lost 3 bases, leaving 6 bases of the junction unmatched. Looked up from germline, CDR1 is SGDLS and CDR2 is YYNGEE. The CDR3 is made up of 16 amino acids. CDR3 nucleotides: TGTGCCAGCAGCGCCCAGGACAGGGGGCCTTACAATGAGCAGTTCTTC. Translating it yields CASSAQDRGPYNEQFF. Based on the CDR3 plus reference TRBV9 and TRBJ2-1, the full variable domain is DSGVTQTPKHLITATGQRVTLRCSPRSGDLSVYWYQQSLDQGLQFLIQYYNGEERAKGNILERFSAQQFPDLHSELNLSSLELGDSALYFCASSAQDRGPYNEQFFGPGTRLTVL.

The chain is built from TRBV5-6 and TRBJ2-1; D might be TRBD2 (6 bases). The CDR3 extends over 13 amino acids. CDR1 and CDR2 from the germline V gene are SGHDT and YYEEEE. Trimming removed 4 bases at V and 12 bases at J, with 17 bases between. This CDR3 reads CASSPEASVWQFF. In DNA form, the CDR3 reads TGTGCCAGCAGCCCGGAGGCTAGCGTTTGGCAGTTCTTC.

This chain joins TRBV4-1 and TRBJ1-4; no firm D call. The germline V and J ends were trimmed by 2 bases and 4 bases, with 14 bases remaining between them. There are 16 residues in the CDR3. In germline, CDR1 is MGHRA, CDR2 YSYEKL. CDR3 bases: TGCGCCAGCAGCCAAACCGTCGTGGGGAGTAATGAAAAACTGTTTTTT. Its translation is CASSQTVVGSNEKLFF.

The CDR3 region has the DNA TGCGCCAGCAGCCAAGATATGGGCAGCTACGAGCAGTACGTC. It specifies CASSQDMGSYEQYV. The V call is TRBV4-1, the J call TRBJ2-7; D is unclear. The ends were cut back, 0 bases at V and 3 bases at J, with 9 bases in the middle. The germline gives CDR1 MGHRA, CDR2 YSYEKL. This CDR3 comprises 14 residues.

The V call is TRBV30, the J call TRBJ1-5; tentative D call: TRBD1 (6 bases). V lost 1 base and J lost 7, with 14 bases in between. This CDR3 region has 14 residues. Germline V gene data show CDR1 as GTSNPN and CDR2 as SVGIG (reference sequence). The CDR3 reads CAWSGEQGNQPQHF. In nucleotides, the CDR3 is TGTGCCTGGAGTGGAGAACAGGGTAACCAGCCCCAGCATTTT.

The V and J genes are TRBV13 and TRBJ1-2, with a weak D call TRBD1 (5 bases). V gave up 5 bases and J gave up 6 bases, with 19 bases separating them. CDR1 and CDR2 (germline): PRHDT, FYEKMQ (reference sequence). The CDR3 covers 15 residues. CDR3: CASSLLDRDLDGYTF. CDR3 DNA: TGTGCCAGCAGCCTACTAGACCGGGACTTGGATGGCTACACCTTC.

This clone was detected a few times. The chain combines TRBV7-6 with TRBJ1-2; perhaps TRBD1 as D (5 bases). Looked up from germline, CDR1 is SGHVS and CDR2 is FNYEAQ. The CDR3 has 14 residues. The ends were cut back, 3 bases at V and 8 bases at J, with 16 bases in the middle. The CDR3 nucleotides are TGTGCCAGCAGCTTCCCGGACACGGCTTGGGGCTACACCTTC. Translated: CASSFPDTAWGYTF.

V gene TRBV13 combines with J gene TRBJ2-3; no reliable D call. CDR1 and CDR2 (germline): PRHDT, FYEKMQ (reference sequence). Between the trimmed V and J ends, which lost 5 bases and 1 base, there was a span of 4 bases. The CDR3 has 12 residues. CDR3 region: CASSLGTDTQYF. Here the CDR3 DNA reads TGTGCCAGCAGCCTCGGCACAGATACGCAGTATTTT.

The V call is TRBV11-1, the J call TRBJ1-2; the D is unclear. Germline V gene lookup returns CDR1 SGHAT and CDR2 FQDESV (reference sequence). This CDR3 is built from 14 residues. V lost 4 bases and J lost 1, with 10 bases in between. The CDR3 region has the DNA TGTGCCAGCAGCTCCAGAGAGGGTAACTATGGCTACACCTTC. This encodes CASSSREGNYGYTF.